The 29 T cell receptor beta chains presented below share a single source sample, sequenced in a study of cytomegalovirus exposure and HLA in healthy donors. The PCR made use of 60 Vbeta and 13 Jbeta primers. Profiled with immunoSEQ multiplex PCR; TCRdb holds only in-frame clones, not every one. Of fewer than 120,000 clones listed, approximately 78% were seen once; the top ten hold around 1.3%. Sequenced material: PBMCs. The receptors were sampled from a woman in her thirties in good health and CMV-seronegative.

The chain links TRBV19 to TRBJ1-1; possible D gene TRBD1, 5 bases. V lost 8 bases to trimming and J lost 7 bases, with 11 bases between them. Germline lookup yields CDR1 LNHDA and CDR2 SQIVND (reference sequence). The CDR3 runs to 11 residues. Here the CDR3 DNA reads TGTGCCAGTGGATGGGGGGGTGAAGCTTTCTTT. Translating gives CASGWGGEAFF. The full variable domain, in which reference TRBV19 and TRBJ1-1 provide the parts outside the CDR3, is DGGITQSPKYLFRKEGQNVTLSCEQNLNHDAMYWYRQDPGQGLRLIYYSQIVNDFQKGDIAEGYSVSREKKESFPLTVTSAQKNPTAFYLCASGWGGEAFFGQGTRLTVV.

Here the CDR3 DNA reads TGTGCCAGCAGCGTAGGAGACACGGGAAGCCGTAGCTCCTACGAGCAGTACTTC. Translation gives CASSVGDTGSRSSYEQYF. The chain is built from TRBV9 and TRBJ2-7, with D perhaps matching TRBD2 (5 bases). The germline gives CDR1 SGDLS, CDR2 YYNGEE. This CDR3 has 18 amino acids. V was pared by 0 bases and J by 0 bases, with 19 bases between.

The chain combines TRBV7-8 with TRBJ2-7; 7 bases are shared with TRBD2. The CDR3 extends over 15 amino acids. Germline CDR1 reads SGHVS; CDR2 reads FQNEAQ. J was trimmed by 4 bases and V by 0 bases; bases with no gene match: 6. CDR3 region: CASSLAVGGSYEQYF. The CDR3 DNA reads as TGTGCCAGCAGCTTAGCGGTGGGAGGGTCATACGAGCAGTACTTC. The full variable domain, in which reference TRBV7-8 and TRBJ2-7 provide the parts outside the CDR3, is GAGVSQSPRYKVAKRGQDVALRCDPISGHVSLFWYQQALGQGPEFLTYFQNEAQLDKSGLPSDRFFAERPEGSVSTLKIQRTQQEDSAVYLCASSLAVGGSYEQYFGPGTRLTVT.

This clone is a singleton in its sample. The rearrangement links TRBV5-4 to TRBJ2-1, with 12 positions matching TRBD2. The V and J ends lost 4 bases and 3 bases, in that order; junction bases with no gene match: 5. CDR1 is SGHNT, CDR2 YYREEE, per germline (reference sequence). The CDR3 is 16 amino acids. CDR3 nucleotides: TGTGCCAGCAGCCCGACTAGCGGGGGCCTCTACAATGAGCAGTTCTTC. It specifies CASSPTSGGLYNEQFF.

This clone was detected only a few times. This CDR3 is CASSEYGWGEPQHF. In DNA, the CDR3 is TGTGCCAGCAGTGAATACGGGTGGGGGGAGCCCCAGCATTTT. The chain carries TRBV6-1 and TRBJ1-5; the D gene is possibly TRBD1 (5 bases). The CDR3 sequence is 14 residues long. Per germline, CDR1 MNHNS and CDR2 SASEGT. The germline V and J ends were trimmed by 2 bases and 8 bases, with 13 bases remaining between them.

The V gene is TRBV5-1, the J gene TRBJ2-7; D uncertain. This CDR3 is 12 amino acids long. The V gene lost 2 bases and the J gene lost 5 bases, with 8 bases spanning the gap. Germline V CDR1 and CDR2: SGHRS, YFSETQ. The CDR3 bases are TGCGCCAGCAGCTTTACGGGTCACGAGCAGTACTTC. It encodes CASSFTGHEQYF.

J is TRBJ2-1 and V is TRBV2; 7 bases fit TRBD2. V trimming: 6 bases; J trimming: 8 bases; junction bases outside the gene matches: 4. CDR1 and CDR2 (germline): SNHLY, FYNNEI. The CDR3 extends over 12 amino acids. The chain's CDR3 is CASSAGVYEQFF. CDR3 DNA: TGTGCCAGCAGCGCGGGAGTCTATGAGCAGTTCTTC.

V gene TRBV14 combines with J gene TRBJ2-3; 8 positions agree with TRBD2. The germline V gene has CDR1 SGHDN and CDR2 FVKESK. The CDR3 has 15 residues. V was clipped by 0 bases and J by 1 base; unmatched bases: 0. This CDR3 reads CASSQDSGGTDTQYF. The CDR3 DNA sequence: TGTGCCAGCAGCCAAGATAGCGGGGGCACAGATACGCAGTATTTT.

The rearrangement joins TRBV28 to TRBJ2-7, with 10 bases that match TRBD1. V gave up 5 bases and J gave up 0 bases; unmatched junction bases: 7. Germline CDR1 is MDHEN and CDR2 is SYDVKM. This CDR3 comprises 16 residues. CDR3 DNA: TGTGCCAGCAGTCGACAGGGGGCGTCCCTCTCCTACGAGCAGTACTTC. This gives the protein CASSRQGASLSYEQYF.

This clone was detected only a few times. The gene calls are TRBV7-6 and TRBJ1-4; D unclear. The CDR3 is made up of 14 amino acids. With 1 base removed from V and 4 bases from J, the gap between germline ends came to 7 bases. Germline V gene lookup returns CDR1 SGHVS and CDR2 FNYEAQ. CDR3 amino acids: CASSLGLSNEKLFF. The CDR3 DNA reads TGTGCCAGCAGCTTAGGTTTGAGTAATGAAAAACTGTTTTTT.

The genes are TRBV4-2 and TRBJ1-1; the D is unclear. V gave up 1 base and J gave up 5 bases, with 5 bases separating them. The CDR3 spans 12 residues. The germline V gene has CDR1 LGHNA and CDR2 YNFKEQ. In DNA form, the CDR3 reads TGTGCCAGCAGCCAAGCTAGGACTGAAGCTTTCTTT. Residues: CASSQARTEAFF.

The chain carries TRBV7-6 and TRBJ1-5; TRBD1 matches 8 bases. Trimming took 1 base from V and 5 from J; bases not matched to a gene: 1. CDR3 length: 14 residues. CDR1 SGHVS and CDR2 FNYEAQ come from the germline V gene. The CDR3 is CASSLETGDQPQHF. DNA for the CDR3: TGTGCCAGCAGCTTAGAGACAGGGGATCAGCCCCAGCATTTT.

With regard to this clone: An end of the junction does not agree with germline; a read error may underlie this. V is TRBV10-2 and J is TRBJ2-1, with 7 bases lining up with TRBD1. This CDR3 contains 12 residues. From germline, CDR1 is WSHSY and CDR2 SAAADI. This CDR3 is CASSDGWDSLLF. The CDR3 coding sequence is TGCGCCAGCAGTGATGGTTGGGACAGTTTGCTCTTC.

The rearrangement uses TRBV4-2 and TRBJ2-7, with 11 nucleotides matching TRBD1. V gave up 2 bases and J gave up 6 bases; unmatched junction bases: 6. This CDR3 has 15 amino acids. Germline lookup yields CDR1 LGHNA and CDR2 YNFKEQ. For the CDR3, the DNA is TGTGCCAGCAGCCAACTATGGGGACAGGGGGGCGAGCAGTACTTC. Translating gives CASSQLWGQGGEQYF.

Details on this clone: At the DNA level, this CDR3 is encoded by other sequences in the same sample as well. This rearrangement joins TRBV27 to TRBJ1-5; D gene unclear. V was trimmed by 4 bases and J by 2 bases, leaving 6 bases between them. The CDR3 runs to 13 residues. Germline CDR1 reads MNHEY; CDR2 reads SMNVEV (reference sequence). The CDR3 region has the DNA TGTGCCAGCAGTTGGGCTCGCAATCAGCCCCAGCATTTT. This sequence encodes CASSWARNQPQHF.

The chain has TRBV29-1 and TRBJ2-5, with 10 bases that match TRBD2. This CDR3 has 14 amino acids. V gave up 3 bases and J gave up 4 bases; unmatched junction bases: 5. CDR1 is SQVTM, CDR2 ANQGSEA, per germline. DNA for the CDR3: TGCAGCGTTGAGGGACTAGCGCCGGGAGAGACCCAGTACTTC. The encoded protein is CSVEGLAPGETQYF.

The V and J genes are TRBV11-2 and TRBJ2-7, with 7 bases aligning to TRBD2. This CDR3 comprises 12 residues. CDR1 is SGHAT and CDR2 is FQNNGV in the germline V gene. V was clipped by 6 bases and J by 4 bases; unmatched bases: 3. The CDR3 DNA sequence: TGTGCCAGCAGTTCCGGGGGGTACGAGCAGTACTTC. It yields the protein CASSSGGYEQYF.

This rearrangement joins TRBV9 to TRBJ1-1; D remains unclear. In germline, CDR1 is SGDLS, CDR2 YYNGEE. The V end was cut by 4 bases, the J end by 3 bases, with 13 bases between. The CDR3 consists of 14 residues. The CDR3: CASSPHYGDTEAFF. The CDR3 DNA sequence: TGTGCCAGCAGCCCCCACTACGGGGACACTGAAGCTTTCTTT.

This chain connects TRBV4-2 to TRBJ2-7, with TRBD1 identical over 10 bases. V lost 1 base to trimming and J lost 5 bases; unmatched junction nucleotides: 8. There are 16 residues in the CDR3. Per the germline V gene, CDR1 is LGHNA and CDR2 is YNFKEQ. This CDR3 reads CASSQVRGTGVDEQYF. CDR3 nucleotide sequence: TGTGCCAGCAGCCAAGTAAGGGGGACAGGGGTCGACGAGCAGTACTTC.

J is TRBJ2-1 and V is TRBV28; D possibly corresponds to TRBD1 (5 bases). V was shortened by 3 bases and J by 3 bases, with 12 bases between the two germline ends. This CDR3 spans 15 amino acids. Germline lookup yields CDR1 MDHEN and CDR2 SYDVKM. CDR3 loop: CASSFWGEVYNEQFF. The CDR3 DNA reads TGTGCCAGCAGTTTTTGGGGCGAGGTCTACAATGAGCAGTTCTTC.

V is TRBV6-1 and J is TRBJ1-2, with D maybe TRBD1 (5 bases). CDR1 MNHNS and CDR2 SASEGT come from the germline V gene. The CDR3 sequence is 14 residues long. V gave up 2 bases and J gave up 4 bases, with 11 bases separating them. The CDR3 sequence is CASSETWGVYGYTF. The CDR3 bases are TGTGCCAGCAGTGAAACGTGGGGGGTCTATGGCTACACCTTC.

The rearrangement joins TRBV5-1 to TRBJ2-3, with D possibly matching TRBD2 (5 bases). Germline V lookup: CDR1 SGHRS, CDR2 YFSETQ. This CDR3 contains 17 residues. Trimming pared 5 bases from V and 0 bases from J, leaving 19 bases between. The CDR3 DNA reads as TGCGCCAGCAGATTGCTTCTTCGACGGACTAGCACAGATACGCAGTATTTT. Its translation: CASRLLLRRTSTDTQYF.

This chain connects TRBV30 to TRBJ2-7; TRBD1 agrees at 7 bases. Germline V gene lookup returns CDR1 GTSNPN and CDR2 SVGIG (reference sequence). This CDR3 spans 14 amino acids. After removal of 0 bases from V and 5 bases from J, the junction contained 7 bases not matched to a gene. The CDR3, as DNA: TGTGCCTGGAGTGTATTGGGACAGTCTAACGAGCAGTACTTC. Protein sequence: CAWSVLGQSNEQYF.

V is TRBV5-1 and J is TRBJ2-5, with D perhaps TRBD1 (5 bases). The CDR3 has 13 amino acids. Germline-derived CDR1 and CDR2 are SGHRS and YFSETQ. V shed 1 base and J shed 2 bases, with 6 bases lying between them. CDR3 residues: CASSLRGQETQYF. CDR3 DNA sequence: TGCGCCAGCAGCTTGAGGGGTCAAGAGACCCAGTACTTC.

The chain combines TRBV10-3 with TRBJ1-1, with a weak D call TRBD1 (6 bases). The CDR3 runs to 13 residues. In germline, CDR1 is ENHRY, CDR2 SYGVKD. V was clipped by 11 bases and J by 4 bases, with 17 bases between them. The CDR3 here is CAVGGGGGTEAFF. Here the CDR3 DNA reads TGTGCCGTCGGGGGGGGCGGTGGCACTGAAGCTTTCTTT.

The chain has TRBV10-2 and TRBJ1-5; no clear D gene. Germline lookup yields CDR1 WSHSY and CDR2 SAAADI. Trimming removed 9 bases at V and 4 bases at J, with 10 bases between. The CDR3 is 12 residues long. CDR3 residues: CASTTGNQPQHF. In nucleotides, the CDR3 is TGCGCCAGTACCACGGGTAATCAGCCCCAGCATTTT.

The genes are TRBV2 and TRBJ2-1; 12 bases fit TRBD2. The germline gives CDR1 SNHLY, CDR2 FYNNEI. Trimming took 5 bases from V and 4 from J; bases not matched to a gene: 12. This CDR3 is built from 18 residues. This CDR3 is CASSRSPGTSGFYNEQFF. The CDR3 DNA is TGTGCCAGCAGTCGATCTCCAGGGACTAGCGGGTTTTACAATGAGCAGTTCTTC.

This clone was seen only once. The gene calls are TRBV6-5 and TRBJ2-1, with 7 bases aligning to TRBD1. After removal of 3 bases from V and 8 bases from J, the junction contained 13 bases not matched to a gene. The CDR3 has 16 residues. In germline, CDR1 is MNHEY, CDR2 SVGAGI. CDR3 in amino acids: CASSYRTGQLGHEQFF. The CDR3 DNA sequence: TGTGCCAGCAGTTATCGGACGGGACAGTTGGGGCATGAGCAGTTCTTC.

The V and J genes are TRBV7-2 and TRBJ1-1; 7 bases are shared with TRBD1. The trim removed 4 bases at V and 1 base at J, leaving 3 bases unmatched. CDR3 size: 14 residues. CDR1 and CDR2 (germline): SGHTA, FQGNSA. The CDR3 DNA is TGTGCCAGCAGCTGGGGACAGCCGAACACTGAAGCTTTCTTT. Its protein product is CASSWGQPNTEAFF.